This T cell receptor beta chain derives from a study of blood T cell repertoires in COVID-19. About the study: There were acute and convalescent COVID-19 samples, and they came from the United States, Italy and Spain.

This CDR3 comprises 16 residues. Germline V gene sequence: CDR1 SEHNR, CDR2 FQNEAQ (reference sequence). Germline trimming cut 1 base from V and 10 bases from J; bases unmatched to any gene: 13. In the study's own analysis: Researchers report that nucleated cell counts were estimated from reference gene primer amplification. Some clones are missing from TCRdb's copy, which holds only in-frame ones; the method was immunoSEQ multiplex PCR. V and J calls and clone size are given by that table; D and trimming were obtained from the DNA. The repertoire holds 55,000 to 65,000 clones, with 70% to 90% as singletons.

This chain uses TRBV7-9 with TRBJ2-1; TRBD2 agrees at 7 bases. Input material: peripheral blood. The TCR was taken from a man in his sixties with COVID-19, enrolled during active disease. CDR3 DNA sequence: TGTGCCAGCAGCTTAGGGGAGCGGGATCCCTATAGAGAGCAGTTCTTC. This encodes CASSLGERDPYREQFF.